These T cell receptor beta chains were read from a single sample in a study of vaccination effects on CD4 cells after COVID-19. Their antigens remain unidentified. Clones were sequenced by immunoSEQ multiplex PCR, and TCRdb holds only the in-frame ones, with some missing. Here the sample spans about 64,000 clones, 60% to 80% being singletons. The sequenced sample was CD4+ T cells from PBMCs cultured with HCoV-OC43 spike peptides, obtained after COVID-19 vaccination. All receptors derive from a human donor who received a COVID-19 vaccine. CDR3s include the opening cysteine and the closing phenylalanine or tryptophan. The D gene is left open where the match is weak. For some rows the clone size is stated as once, few or many, or as a class when expanded; others skip it.

clone_size j_call v_call d_call cdr3_aa cdr3_nt
NA TRBJ2-5 TRBV15 NA CATSRAVGETQYF TGTGCCACCAGCAGAGCCGTTGGGGAGACCCAGTACTTC
NA TRBJ2-3 TRBV23-1 TRBD2 CASSQSSGGFTDTQYF TGCGCCAGCAGTCAATCCAGCGGGGGGTTCACAGATACGCAGTATTTT
NA TRBJ1-6 TRBV12-5 TRBD1 CASGLAPGTGVSPLHF TGTGCTAGTGGTTTGGCGCCCGGGACAGGGGTTTCACCCCTCCACTTT
once TRBJ2-2 TRBV5-1 TRBD1 CASLTGTGTGELFF TGCGCCAGCCTGACAGGGACGGGCACCGGGGAGCTGTTTTTT
NA TRBJ2-1 TRBV15 NA CATSRDGIQADEQFF TGTGCCACCAGCAGAGATGGTATACAGGCTGATGAGCAGTTCTTC
NA TRBJ1-3 TRBV3-1/TRBV3-2 NA CASSQDSKAGLCENTIYF TGTGCCAGCAGCCAAGATTCCAAAGCCGGACTCTGTGAAAACACCATATATTTT
once TRBJ2-3 TRBV13 NA CASSLVVLTDTQYF TGTGCCAGCAGCTTAGTCGTCCTCACAGATACGCAGTATTTT
NA TRBJ1-2 TRBV5-6 NA CASSSYRDPPWYGYTF TGTGCCAGCAGCTCGTATCGGGACCCTCCATGGTATGGCTACACCTTC
NA TRBJ2-1 TRBV5-1 NA CASSSQAYNEQFF TGCGCCAGCAGCTCTCAGGCTTACAATGAGCAGTTCTTC
few TRBJ2-6 TRBV4-1 NA CASSQLDMIPSGANVLTF TGCGCCAGCAGCCAACTAGACATGATTCCCTCTGGGGCCAACGTCCTGACTTTC
NA TRBJ2-1 TRBV23-1 TRBD2 CASSPSFGLAGINEQFF TGCGCCAGCAGCCCCTCTTTCGGACTAGCGGGGATCAATGAGCAGTTCTTC
once TRBJ1-2 TRBV21-1 NA CASSKRDRSFYGYTF TGTGCCAGCAGCAAGCGGGACAGGAGCTTCTATGGCTACACCTTC
once TRBJ2-1 TRBV5-1 TRBD2 CASKASGGDNEQFF TGCGCCAGCAAGGCTAGCGGGGGAGACAATGAGCAGTTCTTC
NA TRBJ1-1 TRBV12-3/TRBV12-4 TRBD1 CASNSDRATEAFF TGTGCCAGCAACTCGGACAGGGCCACTGAAGCTTTCTTT
NA TRBJ2-3 TRBV7-2 NA CASSFRIGHEWTDTQYF TGTGCCAGCAGCTTTAGAATTGGACACGAATGGACAGATACGCAGTATTTT
NA TRBJ2-4 TRBV19 NA CASRPRGDGAKNIQYF TGTGCCAGTAGGCCGAGGGGGGATGGGGCCAAAAACATTCAGTACTTC
NA TRBJ1-6 TRBV30 NA CAWNLGREDDSPLHF TGTGCCTGGAATCTCGGAAGGGAGGATGATTCACCCCTCCACTTT
NA TRBJ1-1 TRBV11-2 TRBD1 CASSRESTGGAFF TGTGCCAGCAGCCGGGAATCAACAGGGGGAGCTTTCTTT
NA TRBJ1-2 TRBV6-5 TRBD1 CASSYSGRGDNGYTF TGTGCCAGCAGTTACTCGGGCAGGGGGGATAATGGCTACACCTTC
few TRBJ2-1 TRBV6-2/TRBV6-3 NA CASSSDTSSYNEQFF TGTGCCAGCAGTTCGGACACGAGCTCCTACAATGAGCAGTTCTTC
NA TRBJ1-2 TRBV5-1 TRBD1 CASSWDRGGGYTF TGCGCCAGCAGCTGGGACAGGGGTGGAGGCTACACCTTC
NA TRBJ1-5 TRBV7-3 NA CASSLSGNQPQHF TGTGCCAGCAGCTTAAGTGGCAATCAGCCCCAGCATTTT
once TRBJ1-2 TRBV30 NA CAWSPRGAYGYTF TGTGCCTGGAGTCCGAGGGGTGCCTATGGCTACACCTTC
NA TRBJ1-1 TRBV7-2 TRBD1 CASSLGKGTGLTEAFF TGTGCCAGCAGCTTGGGGAAGGGGACAGGGCTCACTGAAGCTTTCTTT
NA TRBJ1-4 TRBV19 NA CASSIVPGQNEKLFF TGTGCCAGTAGTATTGTACCGGGACAAAACGAAAAACTGTTTTTT
NA TRBJ1-4 TRBV5-4 NA CASSPSSGTNEKLFF TGTGCCAGCAGCCCCTCTTCCGGGACTAATGAAAAACTGTTTTTT
NA TRBJ2-5 TRBV7-2 TRBD2 CASHSGTQETQYF TGTGCCAGCCATAGCGGGACCCAAGAGACCCAGTACTTC
NA TRBJ2-1 TRBV7-3 NA CASSLRATDEQFF TGTGCCAGCAGCTTAAGGGCCACGGATGAGCAGTTCTTC
NA TRBJ1-1 TRBV9 TRBD1 CASSGRQGRNTEAFF TGTGCCAGCAGCGGACGACAGGGCAGGAACACTGAAGCTTTCTTT
NA TRBJ1-1 TRBV11-1 NA CASSPPVYNTEAFF TGTGCCAGCAGCCCCCCGGTTTACAACACTGAAGCTTTCTTT
NA TRBJ2-5 TRBV29-1 NA CSAERVQSETQYF TGCAGCGCCGAAAGAGTACAGTCAGAGACCCAGTACTTC
NA TRBJ1-2 TRBV5-4 NA CASSPSNYGYTF TGTGCCAGCAGCCCCTCTAACTATGGCTACACCTTC
NA TRBJ1-6 TRBV6-4 NA CASSRGGTGNSPLHF TGTGCCAGCAGTCGTGGCGGCACAGGGAATTCACCCCTCCACTTT
once TRBJ2-1 TRBV24-1 TRBD1 CATRRGPYNEQFF TGTGCCACCAGGAGGGGGCCCTACAATGAGCAGTTCTTC
few TRBJ2-2 TRBV24-1 NA CATSKTGSNTGELFF TGTGCCACCAGTAAGACCGGGTCAAACACCGGGGAGCTGTTTTTT
NA TRBJ1-3 TRBV7-2 NA CASSLLLNTIYF TGTGCCAGCAGCTTATTGTTGAACACCATATATTTT
NA TRBJ2-1 TRBV6-6 TRBD1 CASSYGTGRYNEQFF TGTGCCAGCAGTTACGGGACAGGGCGGTATAATGAGCAGTTCTTC
NA TRBJ1-1 TRBV5-1 NA CASSLPTLSGNTEAFF TGCGCCAGCAGCTTGCCCACCCTATCGGGGAACACTGAAGCTTTCTTT
NA TRBJ1-1 TRBV6-5 TRBD1 CASSSAPGTGRPEAFF TGTGCCAGCAGTTCCGCCCCCGGGACAGGGAGACCTGAAGCTTTCTTT
once TRBJ2-3 TRBV7-2 TRBD2 CASSLSSGGRRDTQYF TGTGCCAGCAGCTTATCTAGCGGGGGCCGAAGAGATACGCAGTATTTT
once TRBJ1-5 TRBV6-6 NA CASSSQGGQPQHF TGTGCCAGCAGCTCACAGGGAGGGCAGCCCCAGCATTTT
NA TRBJ2-3 TRBV5-1 TRBD2 CASSNRGGEDTQYF TGCGCCAGCAGCAATCGGGGGGGCGAGGATACGCAGTATTTT
NA TRBJ1-5 TRBV6-2/TRBV6-3 NA CASSGGGGGNQPQHF TGTGCCAGCAGTGGCGGGGGGGGAGGCAATCAGCCCCAGCATTTT
NA TRBJ2-1 TRBV9 TRBD2 CASSVGGSGGARKDEQFF TGTGCCAGCAGCGTAGGTGGCAGCGGGGGGGCCAGAAAGGATGAGCAGTTCTTC
NA TRBJ1-3 TRBV9 NA CASSVGVVGNTIYF TGTGCCAGCAGCGTAGGCGTAGTGGGAAACACCATATATTTT
NA TRBJ2-1 TRBV29-1 NA CSVKRGATGYNEQFF TGCAGCGTTAAACGTGGAGCAACCGGATACAATGAGCAGTTCTTC
NA TRBJ1-2 TRBV6-6 NA CASCAGAVNYGYTF TGTGCCAGCTGCGCTGGGGCGGTTAACTATGGCTACACCTTC
NA TRBJ2-3 TRBV14 TRBD2 CASSVLAGLTDTQYF TGTGCCAGCAGCGTACTAGCGGGGTTAACAGATACGCAGTATTTT
NA TRBJ2-4 TRBV19 NA CASSTERAAKNIQYF TGTGCCAGTAGTACCGAGCGGGCGGCCAAAAACATTCAGTACTTC
NA TRBJ1-1 TRBV21-1 NA CASSGVGQGGTEAFF TGTGCCAGCAGCGGAGTGGGACAGGGTGGCACTGAAGCTTTCTTT
NA TRBJ1-4 TRBV6-5 NA CASSILARVREKLFF TGTGCCAGCAGTATCCTCGCCAGGGTACGAGAAAAACTGTTTTTT
NA TRBJ1-5 TRBV30 NA CAWSVGGDQPQHF TGTGCCTGGAGTGTTGGAGGAGATCAGCCCCAGCATTTT